This T cell receptor beta chain comes out of a study of tumor and adjacent non-tumor tissue in lung cancer. The CDR3 runs 13 residues. The germline V gene encodes CDR1 ENHRY and CDR2 SYGVKD. Remarks on this clonotype: At one of its ends the junction is not consistent with the germline gene, which may arise from a read error.

This sample's RNA came from whole unsorted tissue. This non-tumor lung sample came from over 3 cm beyond the tumor edge. The library came from three nested PCR rounds adapted from ARM-PCR protocols. TCRdb re-called the multiplex PCR reads with MiXCR, one entry per CDR3 protein. This repertoire shows about 100,000 distinct CDR3 sequences, roughly two thirds found once; its top ten account for around 19%. This chain joins TRBV10-3 and TRBJ1-1; D uncertain. The receptor was derived from a man aged 30 to 45 with non-small cell lung cancer. Sequenced material: distant non-tumor lung tissue. The CDR3 spells CAINEMMNTEAFF. The CDR3 coding sequence is TGTGCCATCAATGAGATGATGAACACTGAAGCTTTCTTT.